The 15 T cell receptor beta chains presented below share a single source sample, sequenced in a study of beta chain features in type 1 diabetes. The study reverse transcribed the entire isolated RNA, so it sequenced expressed TCRB transcripts. TCRdb's table, derived via immunoSEQ multiplex PCR, lists solely in-frame clones and lacks some. The sample yields some 220,000 clones, roughly 11% seen once. The sample consisted of central memory CD4+ T cells from blood. These receptors were collected from a man between 18 and 35 years old in good health.

This clone was seen repeatedly, ten times or more. The genes are TRBV4-1 and TRBJ2-7, with 12 bases identical to TRBD2. The CDR3 totals 19 residues. Germline CDR1 reads MGHRA; CDR2 reads YSYEKL. V was pared by 1 base and J by 2 bases, with 12 bases of the junction left unmatched. In DNA form, the CDR3 reads TGCGCCAGCAGCCAAGGACCTGGGACTAGCGGGCGAATACCCTACGAGCAGTACTTC. It encodes CASSQGPGTSGRIPYEQYF.

J is TRBJ2-4 and V is TRBV6-1, with no clear D. V was clipped by 8 bases and J by 0 bases, with 8 bases between them. Germline values: CDR1 MNHNS, CDR2 SASEGT. The CDR3 runs 13 residues. CDR3 coding DNA: TGTGCCAGCCTGGACGGAGCCAAAAACATTCAGTACTTC. Translating gives CASLDGAKNIQYF.

The chain links TRBV28 to TRBJ1-1; 11 bases map to TRBD1. V gave up 5 bases and J gave up 7 bases; unmatched junction bases: 3. The CDR3 contains 13 residues. Per the germline V gene, CDR1 is MDHEN and CDR2 is SYDVKM. CDR3 sequence reads: CASSTGTGGEAFF. CDR3 in DNA: TGTGCCAGCAGTACGGGGACAGGGGGTGAAGCTTTCTTT.

The V and J genes are TRBV30 and TRBJ1-1; perhaps TRBD1 as D (6 bases). With 3 bases removed from V and 8 bases from J, the gap between germline ends came to 10 bases. This CDR3 is built from 11 residues. CDR1 and CDR2 (germline): GTSNPN, SVGIG (reference sequence). The CDR3 bases are TGTGCCTGGAGGGGAACAGGGGAAGCTTTCTTT. Its translation is CAWRGTGEAFF.

This clone was seen a few times. The CDR3 region is CASSQLLAGGLNGELFF. CDR3 sequence (DNA): TGTGCCAGCAGCCAGCTACTAGCGGGAGGGCTGAACGGGGAGCTGTTTTTT. V and J are TRBV14 and TRBJ2-2; 13 bases map to TRBD2. There are 17 residues in the CDR3. The germline V gene encodes CDR1 SGHDN and CDR2 FVKESK. J was trimmed by 7 bases and V by 3 bases; bases with no gene match: 8. Based on the CDR3 plus reference TRBV14 and TRBJ2-2, the full variable domain is EAGVTQFPSHSVIEKGQTVTLRCDPISGHDNLYWYRRVMGKEIKFLLHFVKESKQDESGMPNNRFLAERTGGTYSTLKVQPAELEDSGVYFCASSQLLAGGLNGELFFGEGSRLTVL.

This clone occurred a few times. At one end the junction does not follow the germline gene, possibly because of a read error. The chain combines TRBV9 with TRBJ2-2; D not resolved. CDR1 and CDR2 (germline): SGDLS, YYNGEE. The CDR3 length is 14 residues. CDR3 nucleotides: TGTGCCAGCAGGGTAGACAAAGCAATAGGGGAGCTGTTTTTT. This gives the protein CASRVDKAIGELFF.

This clone has just a few counts. The J gene is TRBJ2-7, the V gene TRBV9; 7 positions match TRBD1. The CDR3 extends over 14 amino acids. With 3 bases clipped from V and 4 bases from J, the junction kept 7 bases outside the gene matches. In germline, CDR1 is SGDLS, CDR2 YYNGEE. The DNA of the CDR3 is TGTGCCAGCAGCGCCCGGGACAGATCTTACGAGCAGTACTTC. It specifies CASSARDRSYEQYF.

This clone was counted between two and nine times. V and J are TRBV7-6 and TRBJ1-1; weak D call: TRBD1 (6 bases). CDR1 and CDR2 from the germline V gene are SGHVS and FNYEAQ. Trimming left V 3 bases short and J 3 bases short, with 11 bases between. The CDR3 is made up of 14 amino acids. CDR3 sequence: CASSLLRGDTEAFF. The CDR3 nucleotides are TGTGCCAGCAGCTTGTTGAGGGGGGACACTGAAGCTTTCTTT.

The sample holds a few counts of this clone. The chain has TRBV2 and TRBJ2-3; D unresolved. CDR3 length: 13 residues. V dropped 4 bases and J dropped 5 bases, with 10 bases sitting between them. Germline CDR1 is SNHLY and CDR2 is FYNNEI. The CDR3 is CASSGSSGDTQYF. The DNA for the CDR3 is TGTGCCAGCAGTGGCTCGTCAGGAGATACGCAGTATTTT.

This clone was counted many times. The rearrangement uses TRBV14 and TRBJ2-1; D unresolved. The CDR3 spans 14 residues. The V and J ends lost 0 bases and 6 bases respectively, with 9 bases between them. Germline V gives CDR1 SGHDN, CDR2 FVKESK. CDR3 DNA: TGTGCCAGCAGCCAAGAATGGGCAGGCAATGAGCAGTTCTTC. Residues: CASSQEWAGNEQFF.

This CDR3 reads CASSSVREGARNEQFF. In nucleotides, the CDR3 is TGTGCCAGCAGCTCCGTGCGGGAGGGCGCAAGGAATGAGCAGTTCTTC. The V call is TRBV11-2, the J call TRBJ2-1; TRBD2 matches 9 bases. The CDR3 runs 16 residues. Germline trimming cut 4 bases from V and 7 bases from J; bases unmatched to any gene: 11. Germline CDR1 and CDR2: SGHAT and FQNNGV.

This clone was detected many times. The chain joins TRBV2 to TRBJ2-1, with 9 positions matching TRBD1. The length of the CDR3 is 13 residues. Germline CDR1 SNHLY, CDR2 FYNNEI. The J segment lost 8 bases and the V segment lost 5 bases, leaving 4 bases of the junction unmatched. CDR3 in DNA: TGTGCCAGCAGTTCCGGGACAGGGCATGAGCAGTTCTTC. Translation: CASSSGTGHEQFF.

This clone was observed a few times. The chain has TRBV2 and TRBJ2-7, with 12 nucleotides matching TRBD2. Germline CDR1 is SNHLY and CDR2 is FYNNEI. J was trimmed by 1 base and V by 6 bases; bases with no gene match: 1. The CDR3 is made up of 14 amino acids. The CDR3 sequence: CASRLAGGSYEQYF. CDR3 nucleotide sequence: TGTGCCAGCAGGCTAGCGGGAGGGTCCTACGAGCAGTACTTC.

This clone was counted many times. This chain links TRBV18 with TRBJ1-4, with 8 bases lining up with TRBD1. V dropped 5 bases and J dropped 6; count of bases not matched to a gene: 17. Per the germline V gene, CDR1 is KGHSH and CDR2 is LQKENI. The CDR3 runs 18 residues. The CDR3 DNA is TGTGCCAGCTCATCCCAACCTCCTAATGGACAGGGCGATGAAAAACTGTTTTTT. It yields the protein CASSSQPPNGQGDEKLFF.

The V and J genes are TRBV29-1 and TRBJ1-2; the match to TRBD1 covers 7 bases. Germline values: CDR1 SQVTM, CDR2 ANQGSEA. J gave up 8 bases and V 4 bases, and 4 bases lay outside the gene matches. The CDR3 loop spans 11 amino acids. The CDR3 coding sequence is TGCAGCGTTGGGGGGACAGAGGGCTACACCTTC. Protein: CSVGGTEGYTF.